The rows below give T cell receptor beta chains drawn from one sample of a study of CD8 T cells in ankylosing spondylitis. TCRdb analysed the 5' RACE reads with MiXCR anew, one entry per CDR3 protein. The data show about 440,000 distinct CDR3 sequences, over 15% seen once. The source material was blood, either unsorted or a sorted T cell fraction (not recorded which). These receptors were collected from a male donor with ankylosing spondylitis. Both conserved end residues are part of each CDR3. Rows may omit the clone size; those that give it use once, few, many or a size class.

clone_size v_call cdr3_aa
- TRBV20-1 CSARGGAGSTDTQYF
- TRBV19 CASRRQSTDTQYF
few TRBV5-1 CASSFGRINTGELFF
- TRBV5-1 CASSPAARTEAFF
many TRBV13 CASSLDRGNSPLHF
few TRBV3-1 CASSQDRRGPEATNEKLFF
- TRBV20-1 CSVTGGGYYEQYF
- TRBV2 CASRRQGPGELFF
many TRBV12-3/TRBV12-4 CASSPGLAGGNTGELFF
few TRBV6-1 CASSEAEQGADNSPLHF
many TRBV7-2 CASSKSWTGGENEQYF
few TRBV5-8 CASTKREQYF
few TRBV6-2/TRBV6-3 CASTSWGRYRSVEETQYF
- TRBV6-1 CATARATNEKLFF
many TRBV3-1 CASSQGRFNQPQHF
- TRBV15 CATSTPDGIQYF
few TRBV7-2 CASSLTSGQRTYEQYF
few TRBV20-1 CSAPSRGGRIDTQYF
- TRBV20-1 CSALQAGGPAYEQYF
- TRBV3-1 CASSQRGAEAFF
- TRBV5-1 CASSLEGSGRYNEQFF
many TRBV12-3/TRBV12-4 CASTFTGGVSGYTF
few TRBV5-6 CASSSTATRQGAFHEQYF
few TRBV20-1 CSAPSGLARTYNEQFF
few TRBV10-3 CAIRGGHTYEQYF
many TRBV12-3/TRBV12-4 CATERQGAQTDTQYF
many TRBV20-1 CSARDYLYNEQFF
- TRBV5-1 CASSLTGFTDTEAFF